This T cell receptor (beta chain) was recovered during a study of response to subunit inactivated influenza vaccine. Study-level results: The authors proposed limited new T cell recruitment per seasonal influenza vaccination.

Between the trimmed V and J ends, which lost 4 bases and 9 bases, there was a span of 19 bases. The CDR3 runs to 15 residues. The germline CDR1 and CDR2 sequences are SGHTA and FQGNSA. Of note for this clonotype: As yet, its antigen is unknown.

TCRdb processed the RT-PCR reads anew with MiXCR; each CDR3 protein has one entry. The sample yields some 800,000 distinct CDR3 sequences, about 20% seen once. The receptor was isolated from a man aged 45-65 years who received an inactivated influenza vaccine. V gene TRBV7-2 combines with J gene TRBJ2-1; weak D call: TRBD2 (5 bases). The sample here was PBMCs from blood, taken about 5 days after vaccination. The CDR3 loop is CASSSPSVSGGEQFF. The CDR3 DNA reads TGTGCCAGCAGCTCCCCCAGCGTGTCAGGAGGTGAGCAGTTCTTC.